Sequencing of this T cell receptor beta chain was carried out in a study of cytomegalovirus exposure and HLA in healthy donors. Study-wide findings and caveats: Several top significant clusters appeared, in a later analysis, to be linked to common viral pathogens.

V was trimmed by 3 bases and J by 4 bases, leaving 13 bases between them. From germline, CDR1 is LNHDA and CDR2 SQIVND (reference sequence). There are 15 residues in the CDR3. About this clone itself: The antigen remains undetermined.

This PCR relied on a set of 60 Vbeta primers and 13 Jbeta primers. Assay used: immunoSEQ multiplex PCR; TCRdb lists only in-frame clones, some missing. In the table there are about 150,000 clones, 70% to 80% of which are singletons. Sequenced material: PBMCs. The rearrangement links TRBV19 to TRBJ2-1; D not resolved. The clonotype originates from a human donor in good health. CDR3 region: CASSIEAGIYNEQFF. The CDR3 bases are TGTGCCAGTAGTATCGAAGCAGGAATTTACAATGAGCAGTTCTTC. The complete variable domain, with remaining parts taken from reference TRBV19 and TRBJ2-1, reads DGGITQSPKYLFRKEGQNVTLSCEQNLNHDAMYWYRQDPGQGLRLIYYSQIVNDFQKGDIAEGYSVSREKKESFPLTVTSAQKNPTAFYLCASSIEAGIYNEQFFGPGTRLTVL.